This T cell receptor beta chain was profiled in a study of OX40 agonist ivuxolimab in advanced cancers. Study-wide results and caveats: Clones of CD4+ and CD8+ blood T cells grew by week 6 at doses of 0.1 to 3.0 mg/kg.

TCRdb's copy holds only in-frame clones and misses some; the assay was immunoSEQ multiplex PCR. Seen here are about 83,000 clones, about 90% observed once, and the top ten hold 8.4%. Looked up from germline, CDR1 is LGHNA and CDR2 is YSLEER. V trimming: 4 bases; J trimming: 1 base; junction bases outside the gene matches: 4. This CDR3 has 15 amino acids. No patient had autoimmune disease or received systemic immunosuppression. On this clone: Its antigen is undetermined.

This sequence was found in an adult with an advanced solid tumor such as melanoma, head and neck, liver or kidney cancer. Sequencing was performed on CD4+ or CD8+ T cells sorted from blood, taken in a trial of the OX40 agonist ivuxolimab. This rearrangement joins TRBV4-3 to TRBJ2-3; TRBD2 matches 8 bases. In nucleotides, the CDR3 is TGCGCCAGCAGCCCAGCGCGGGAGGGCACAGATACGCAGTATTTT. Translating gives CASSPAREGTDTQYF.